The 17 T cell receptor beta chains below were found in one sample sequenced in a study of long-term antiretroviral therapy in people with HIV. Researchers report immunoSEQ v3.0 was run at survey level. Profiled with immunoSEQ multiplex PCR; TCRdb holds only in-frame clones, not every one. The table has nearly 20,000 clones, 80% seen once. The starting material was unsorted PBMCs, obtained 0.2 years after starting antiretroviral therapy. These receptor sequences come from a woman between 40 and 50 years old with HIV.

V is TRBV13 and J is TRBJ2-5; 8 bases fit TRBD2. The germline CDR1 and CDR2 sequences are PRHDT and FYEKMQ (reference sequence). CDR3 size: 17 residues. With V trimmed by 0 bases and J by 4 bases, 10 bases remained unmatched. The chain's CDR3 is CASSLGPSGGGGETQYF. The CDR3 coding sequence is TGTGCCAGCAGCTTAGGCCCCAGCGGGGGTGGTGGAGAGACCCAGTACTTC.

As DNA, the CDR3 is TGTGCTAGTGGTTCAGGTCCGTCTGCCGAGCAGTACTTC. It specifies CASGSGPSAEQYF. V usage is TRBV12-5 and J usage is TRBJ2-7; D gene ambiguous. This CDR3 is built from 13 residues. Per the germline V gene, CDR1 is LGHNT and CDR2 is FRNRAP. The V and J ends lost 4 bases and 6 bases respectively, with 13 bases between them.

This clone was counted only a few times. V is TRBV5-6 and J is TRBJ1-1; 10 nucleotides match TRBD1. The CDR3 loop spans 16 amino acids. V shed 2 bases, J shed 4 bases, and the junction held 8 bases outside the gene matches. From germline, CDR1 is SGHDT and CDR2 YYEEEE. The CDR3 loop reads CASSFETGGEGTEAFF. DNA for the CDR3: TGTGCCAGCAGCTTCGAGACAGGGGGCGAAGGCACTGAAGCTTTCTTT.

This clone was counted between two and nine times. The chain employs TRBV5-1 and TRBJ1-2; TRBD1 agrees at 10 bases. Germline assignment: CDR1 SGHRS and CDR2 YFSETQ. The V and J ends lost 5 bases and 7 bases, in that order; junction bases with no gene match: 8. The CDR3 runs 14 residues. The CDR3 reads CASRQGTGVVGYTF. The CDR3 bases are TGCGCCAGCAGACAAGGGACAGGGGTGGTTGGCTACACCTTC.

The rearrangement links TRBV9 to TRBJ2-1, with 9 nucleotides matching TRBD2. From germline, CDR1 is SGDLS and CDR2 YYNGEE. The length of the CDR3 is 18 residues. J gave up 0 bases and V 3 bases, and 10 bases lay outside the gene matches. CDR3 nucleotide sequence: TGTGCCAGCAGCGCCCGGGCTAGCGGGATCAGCTCCTACAATGAGCAGTTCTTC. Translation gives CASSARASGISSYNEQFF.

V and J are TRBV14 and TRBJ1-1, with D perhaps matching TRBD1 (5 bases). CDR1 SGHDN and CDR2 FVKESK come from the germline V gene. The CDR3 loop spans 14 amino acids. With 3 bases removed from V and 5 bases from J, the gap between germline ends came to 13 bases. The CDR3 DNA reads TGTGCCAGCAGCCAGCGGGGCGCTTGGACTGAAGCTTTCTTT. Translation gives CASSQRGAWTEAFF.

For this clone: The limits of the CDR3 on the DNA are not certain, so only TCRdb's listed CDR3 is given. This CDR3 reads CAWGTGTGKTFF. The chain has TRBV30 and TRBJ1-1; the table's D call TRBD1 went unverified against the DNA. The CDR3 totals 12 residues, both ends included. Germline V gives CDR1 GTSNPN, CDR2 SVGIG (reference sequence).

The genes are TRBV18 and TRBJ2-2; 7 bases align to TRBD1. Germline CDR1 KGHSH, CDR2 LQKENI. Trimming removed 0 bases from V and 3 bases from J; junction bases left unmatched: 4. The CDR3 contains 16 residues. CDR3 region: CASSPPGTADTGELFF. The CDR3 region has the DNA TGTGCCAGCTCACCACCGGGGACAGCAGACACCGGGGAGCTGTTTTTT.

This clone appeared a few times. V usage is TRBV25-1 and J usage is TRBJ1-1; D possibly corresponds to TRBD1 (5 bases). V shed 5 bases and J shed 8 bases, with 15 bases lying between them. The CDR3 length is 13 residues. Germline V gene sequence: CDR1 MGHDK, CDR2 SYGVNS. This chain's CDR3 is CASSSRGRTEAFF. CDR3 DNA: TGTGCCAGCAGTTCCCGCGGACGGACAGAAGCTTTCTTT.

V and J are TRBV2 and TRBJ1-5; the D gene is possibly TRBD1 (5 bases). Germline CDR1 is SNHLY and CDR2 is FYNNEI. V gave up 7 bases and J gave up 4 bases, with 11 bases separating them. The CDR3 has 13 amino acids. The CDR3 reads CASTPGLNQPQHF. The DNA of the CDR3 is TGTGCCAGCACCCCGGGACTTAATCAGCCCCAGCATTTT.

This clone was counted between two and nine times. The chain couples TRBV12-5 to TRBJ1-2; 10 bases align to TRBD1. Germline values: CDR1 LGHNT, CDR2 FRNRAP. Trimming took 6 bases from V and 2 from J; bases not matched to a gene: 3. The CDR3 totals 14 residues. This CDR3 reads CASGSGQGNYGYTF. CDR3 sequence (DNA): TGTGCTAGTGGCTCGGGACAGGGGAACTATGGCTACACCTTC.

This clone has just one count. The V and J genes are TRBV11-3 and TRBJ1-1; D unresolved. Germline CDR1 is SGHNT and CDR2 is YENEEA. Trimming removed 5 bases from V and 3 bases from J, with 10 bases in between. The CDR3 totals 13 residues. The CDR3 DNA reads TGTGCCAGCAGCCAGAAATGGTACACTGAAGCTTTCTTT. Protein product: CASSQKWYTEAFF.

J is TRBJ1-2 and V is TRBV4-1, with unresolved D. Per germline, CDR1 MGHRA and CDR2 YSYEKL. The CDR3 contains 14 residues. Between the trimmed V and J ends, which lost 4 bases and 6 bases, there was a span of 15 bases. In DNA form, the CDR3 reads TGCGCCAGCAGCCGAGGCGGCTTTGGGGATGGCTACACCTTC. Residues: CASSRGGFGDGYTF.

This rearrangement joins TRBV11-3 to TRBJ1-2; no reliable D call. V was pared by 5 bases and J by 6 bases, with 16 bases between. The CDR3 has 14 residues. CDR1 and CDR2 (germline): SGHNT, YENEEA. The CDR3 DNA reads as TGTGCCAGCAGCGTGTCGGCTCAGGTCCATGGCTACACCTTC. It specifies CASSVSAQVHGYTF.

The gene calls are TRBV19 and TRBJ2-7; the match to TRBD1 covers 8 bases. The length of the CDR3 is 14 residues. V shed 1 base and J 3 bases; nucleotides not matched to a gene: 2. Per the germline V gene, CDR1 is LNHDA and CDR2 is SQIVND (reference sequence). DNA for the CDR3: TGTGCCAGTAGTATAGCGGGACAGGACTACGAGCAGTACTTC. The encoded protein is CASSIAGQDYEQYF.

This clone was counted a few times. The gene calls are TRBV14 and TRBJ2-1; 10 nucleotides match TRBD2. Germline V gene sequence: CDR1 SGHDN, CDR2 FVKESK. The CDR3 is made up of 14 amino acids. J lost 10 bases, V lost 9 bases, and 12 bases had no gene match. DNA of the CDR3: TGTGCCAGTAGAGGGTCTAGCGGGAGTCGGGAGCAGTTCTTC. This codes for CASRGSSGSREQFF. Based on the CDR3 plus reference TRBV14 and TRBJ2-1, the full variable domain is EAGVTQFPSHSVIEKGQTVTLRCDPISGHDNLYWYRRVMGKEIKFLLHFVKESKQDESGMPNNRFLAERTGGTYSTLKVQPAELEDSGVYFCASRGSSGSREQFFGPGTRLTVL.

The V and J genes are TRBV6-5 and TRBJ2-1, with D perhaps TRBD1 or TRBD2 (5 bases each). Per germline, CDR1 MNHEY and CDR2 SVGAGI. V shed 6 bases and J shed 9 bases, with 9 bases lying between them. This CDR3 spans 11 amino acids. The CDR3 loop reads CASSPGAEQFF. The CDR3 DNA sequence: TGTGCCAGCAGCCCCGGGGCTGAGCAGTTCTTC.